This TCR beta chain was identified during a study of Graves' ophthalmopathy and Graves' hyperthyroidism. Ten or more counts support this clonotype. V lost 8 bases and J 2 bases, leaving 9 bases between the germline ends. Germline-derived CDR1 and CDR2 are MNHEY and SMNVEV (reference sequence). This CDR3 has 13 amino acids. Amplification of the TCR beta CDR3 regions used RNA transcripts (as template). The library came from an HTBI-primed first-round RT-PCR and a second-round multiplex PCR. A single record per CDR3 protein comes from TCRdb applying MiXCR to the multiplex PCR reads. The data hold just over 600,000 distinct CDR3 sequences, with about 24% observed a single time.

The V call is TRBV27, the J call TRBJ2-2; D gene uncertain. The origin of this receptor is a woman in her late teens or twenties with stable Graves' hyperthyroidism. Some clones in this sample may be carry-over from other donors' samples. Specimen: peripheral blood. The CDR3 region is CASLKVNTGELFF. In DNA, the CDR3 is TGTGCCAGCCTCAAGGTTAACACCGGGGAGCTGTTTTTT.